One sample yielded the 21 T cell receptor beta chains listed below, sequenced in a study of PD-1 blockade in classical Hodgkin lymphoma. Every patient was affected by relapse after autologous stem cell transplantation, while exposure to brentuximab vedotin was not uniform. Profiling relied on immunoSEQ multiplex PCR, and the TCRdb table lists in-frame clones only, not all of them. This repertoire shows roughly 6,800 clones, about 75% found once; its top ten account for 34%. The sample was peripheral blood mononuclear cells (PBMCs), taken before the second cycle of nivolumab. The receptor set was obtained from a human donor with classical Hodgkin lymphoma.

V usage is TRBV30 and J usage is TRBJ1-6; D not certain. V was shortened by 5 bases and J by 4 bases, with 9 bases between the two germline ends. The CDR3 has 13 amino acids. Germline-derived CDR1 and CDR2 are GTSNPN and SVGIG (reference sequence). The CDR3: CAWSSSYNSPLHF. CDR3 sequence (DNA): TGTGCCTGGTCCAGCTCTTATAATTCACCCCTCCACTTT.

The V gene is TRBV28, the J gene TRBJ1-2; 7 nucleotides agree with TRBD1. V dropped 3 bases and J dropped 7; count of bases not matched to a gene: 8. The CDR3 has 14 amino acids. Germline loops: CDR1 MDHEN, CDR2 SYDVKM. The CDR3 is CASSFRQGGFGYTF. The CDR3 nucleotides are TGTGCCAGCAGTTTCCGGCAGGGGGGGTTTGGCTACACCTTC.

The chain joins TRBV10-3 to TRBJ2-3; 7 bases align to TRBD2. In germline, CDR1 is ENHRY, CDR2 SYGVKD. The CDR3 runs to 18 residues. Trimming cost V 4 bases and J 8 bases; bases outside gene matches: 21. The CDR3 spells CAISVPAALTAGVPTQYF. CDR3 DNA: TGTGCCATCAGTGTCCCTGCCGCCCTGACGGCGGGGGTCCCTACGCAGTATTTT.

The V call is TRBV7-9, the J call TRBJ1-5; TRBD1 might be the D (6 bases). The germline V gene encodes CDR1 SEHNR and CDR2 FQNEAQ (reference sequence). The V end lost 3 bases, the J end lost 7 bases, and 13 bases lay between the germline ends. The CDR3 is made up of 14 amino acids. The CDR3 spells CASSLGGMRQPQHF. CDR3 nucleotide sequence: TGTGCCAGCAGCTTGGGGGGCATGAGACAGCCCCAGCATTTT.

The chain uses TRBV18 and TRBJ1-2; D is undetermined. Germline CDR1 KGHSH, CDR2 LQKENI. Trimming stripped 3 bases from V and 6 bases from J, with 11 bases between. There are 13 residues in the CDR3. The CDR3 is CASSPVQLDGYTF. The CDR3 region has the DNA TGTGCCAGCTCACCGGTTCAGTTAGATGGCTACACCTTC.

This clone appeared a single time. The chain combines TRBV28 with TRBJ2-5; weak D call: TRBD1 (6 bases). Germline CDR1 reads MDHEN; CDR2 reads SYDVKM. With 11 bases removed from V and 2 bases from J, the gap between germline ends came to 18 bases. This CDR3 comprises 14 residues. In nucleotides, the CDR3 is TGTGCCGGAAGCCGAGGGACACCTCAAGAGACCCAGTACTTC. As protein: CAGSRGTPQETQYF.

This chain connects TRBV4-1 to TRBJ2-2; 7 bases map to TRBD1. Trimming removed 4 bases from V and 6 bases from J; junction bases left unmatched: 8. Per germline, CDR1 MGHRA and CDR2 YSYEKL. The CDR3 totals 15 residues. In DNA, the CDR3 is TGCGCCAGCAGCCTAGAGACAGGGACCGCCGGGGAGCTGTTTTTT. This encodes CASSLETGTAGELFF.

CDR3 loop: CASSLVLGTGTTEAFF. The CDR3 DNA follows: TGTGCCAGCAGCTTAGTTCTGGGGACAGGGACCACTGAAGCTTTCTTT. The chain links TRBV7-8 to TRBJ1-1; TRBD1 aligns across 9 bases. This CDR3 region has 16 residues. The trim removed 1 base at V and 4 bases at J, leaving 7 bases unmatched. CDR1 is SGHVS, CDR2 FQNEAQ, per germline.

J is TRBJ2-7 and V is TRBV27, with TRBD1 matching over 10 bases. The germline gives CDR1 MNHEY, CDR2 SMNVEV (reference sequence). The J segment lost 3 bases and the V segment lost 7 bases, leaving 12 bases of the junction unmatched. CDR3 length: 16 amino acids. For the CDR3, the DNA is TGTGCCAGCACCAATGACCGGGACAGGGGATTCTACGAGCAGTACTTC. This encodes CASTNDRDRGFYEQYF.

The chain combines TRBV19 with TRBJ1-5; the D gene is possibly TRBD1 (6 bases). The CDR3 contains 14 residues. CDR1 is LNHDA and CDR2 is SQIVND in the germline V gene (reference sequence). Trimming took 3 bases from V and 7 from J, leaving 13 bases between them. The CDR3 nucleotides read TGTGCCAGTAGTATTTCACAGGGCGGCCAGCCCCAGCATTTT. Protein sequence: CASSISQGGQPQHF.

This chain connects TRBV27 to TRBJ2-5; 7 nucleotides match TRBD1. Germline trimming cut 6 bases from V and 4 bases from J; bases unmatched to any gene: 5. CDR1 is MNHEY, CDR2 SMNVEV, per germline (reference sequence). The CDR3 extends over 13 amino acids. In nucleotides, the CDR3 is TGTGCCAGCAGCGAGGGGGCCGGAGAGACCCAGTACTTC. Residues: CASSEGAGETQYF.

This sequence joins TRBV5-6 and TRBJ1-5, with D tentatively TRBD1 (6 bases). V was pared by 4 bases and J by 0 bases, with 17 bases between. CDR1 SGHDT and CDR2 YYEEEE come from the germline V gene. This CDR3 is 17 amino acids long. CDR3 DNA sequence: TGTGCCAGCAGCGGGGGACATTCGGGGAATAGCAATCAGCCCCAGCATTTT. Protein: CASSGGHSGNSNQPQHF. Combining the CDR3 with reference TRBV5-6 and TRBJ1-5 gives the whole variable domain DAGVTQSPTHLIKTRGQQVTLRCSPKSGHDTVSWYQQALGQGPQFIFQYYEEEERQRGNFPDRFSGHQFPNYSSELNVNALLLGDSALYLCASSGGHSGNSNQPQHFGDGTRLSIL.

This clone was detected a few times. This chain links TRBV5-4 with TRBJ2-6; D gene unclear. The CDR3 extends over 15 amino acids. The germline V gene has CDR1 SGHNT and CDR2 YYREEE (reference sequence). V lost 3 bases and J 0 bases, leaving 7 bases between the germline ends. CDR3 in DNA: TGTGCCAGCAGCTCAGAGCACTCTGGGGCCAACGTCCTGACTTTC. Translating it yields CASSSEHSGANVLTF.

This rearrangement joins TRBV28 to TRBJ1-1; TRBD1 might be the D (5 bases). This CDR3 comprises 16 residues. Germline assignment: CDR1 MDHEN and CDR2 SYDVKM. With 5 bases removed from V and 3 bases from J, the gap between germline ends came to 19 bases. CDR3 in amino acids: CASSASRWGGDTEAFF. The CDR3 nucleotides are TGTGCCAGCAGTGCCTCCCGGTGGGGGGGAGACACTGAAGCTTTCTTT.

The chain combines TRBV2 with TRBJ2-5; perhaps TRBD1 as D (7 bases). The CDR3 sequence is 15 residues long. Germline V gene data show CDR1 as SNHLY and CDR2 as FYNNEI. Trimming cost V 5 bases and J 1 base, with 14 bases left between them. In nucleotides, the CDR3 is TGTGCCAGCAGTCAGAACAGGGGAGGCCAAGAGACCCAGTACTTC. Its protein is CASSQNRGGQETQYF.

The chain employs TRBV11-3 and TRBJ2-7, with 9 bases fitting TRBD1. Germline V gene data show CDR1 as SGHNT and CDR2 as YENEEA. Trimming removed 5 bases from V and 4 bases from J; junction bases left unmatched: 3. The CDR3 consists of 13 residues. This CDR3 reads CASSTGTGYEQYF. CDR3 bases: TGTGCCAGCAGCACCGGGACAGGGTACGAGCAGTACTTC.

V and J are TRBV7-9 and TRBJ1-2; no clear D gene. Per the germline V gene, CDR1 is SEHNR and CDR2 is FQNEAQ (reference sequence). The CDR3 runs 13 residues. V lost 6 bases to trimming and J lost 4 bases, with 12 bases between them. CDR3 sequence: CASRPVAGYGYTF. CDR3 nucleotide sequence: TGTGCCAGCAGACCCGTCGCAGGCTATGGCTACACCTTC.

There are a few counts of this clone. The chain uses TRBV18 and TRBJ1-6; a weak D match, TRBD1 (5 bases). Germline CDR1 KGHSH, CDR2 LQKENI. V lost 4 bases and J 9 bases, leaving 19 bases between the germline ends. This CDR3 region has 16 residues. The CDR3 DNA reads TGTGCCAGCTCACGGGGGGGATCCGGGCAGAGTTCACCCCTCCACTTT. Translation: CASSRGGSGQSSPLHF.

The J gene is TRBJ2-7, the V gene TRBV7-3; 7 bases line up with TRBD2. The CDR3 length is 17 residues. Germline loops: CDR1 SGHTA, CDR2 FQGTGA. V gave up 5 bases and J gave up 6 bases; unmatched junction bases: 19. CDR3 sequence reads: CASSTQQQVSTSFEQYF. The CDR3, as DNA: TGTGCCAGCAGCACACAACAACAAGTATCGACTAGCTTCGAGCAGTACTTC. The full variable domain, completed using reference TRBV7-3 and TRBJ2-7, is GAGVSQTPSNKVTEKGKYVELRCDPISGHTALYWYRQSLGQGPEFLIYFQGTGAADDSGLPNDRFFAVRPEGSVSTLKIQRTERGDSAVYLCASSTQQQVSTSFEQYFGPGTRLTVT.

The chain recombines TRBV10-2 with TRBJ1-1; 9 bases map to TRBD1. Looked up from germline, CDR1 is WSHSY and CDR2 is SAAADI. V lost 6 bases, J lost 5 bases, and 7 bases stayed unmatched. This CDR3 contains 14 residues. The CDR3 coding sequence is TGCGCCAGCAGAATGACAGGGGGTGAGACTGAAGCTTTCTTT. Its translation is CASRMTGGETEAFF.

The CDR3: CASSLRRGGDNEQFF. The CDR3 DNA follows: TGTGCCAGCAGCTTAAGGAGGGGAGGGGACAATGAGCAGTTCTTC. The rearrangement links TRBV7-9 to TRBJ2-1; 7 nucleotides agree with TRBD2. The V and J ends lost 2 bases and 5 bases, in that order; junction bases with no gene match: 6. CDR3 size: 15 residues. The germline V gene encodes CDR1 SEHNR and CDR2 FQNEAQ (reference sequence).